A selection of T cell receptor beta chains follows, all from one sample in a study of metastatic and nonmetastatic thyroid tumors. TCRdb ran MiXCR on the PCR reads. The repertoire consists of tens of thousands of clones, with roughly 30% occurring once and the leading ten covering about 31%. Sequenced: blood. Receptor source: a female donor with papillary thyroid cancer or a benign thyroid nodule (not recorded which). Some clones in this sample may be carry-over from other donors' samples. The CDR3 runs from the conserved cysteine through the conserved F or W. A D gene is named only where the DNA matches it firmly. Clone size is stated in some rows and not others, as once, few, many or a class when expanded.

TRBJ2-2 | - | TRBV5-1 | - | CASSLAPSGGTGELFF | TGCGCCAGCAGCTTGGCGCCCAGCGGCGGCACCGGGGAGCTGTTTTTT
TRBJ2-1 | many | TRBV7-2 | TRBD2 | CASSLLAGGGNEQFF | TGTGCCAGCAGCTTGTTAGCGGGAGGGGGAAATGAGCAGTTCTTC
TRBJ2-3 | many | TRBV24-1 | TRBD1 | CATSQTGPDTQYF | TGTGCCACCAGCCAGACAGGGCCAGATACGCAGTATTTT
TRBJ2-5 | many | TRBV12-3/TRBV12-4 | - | CASSLPGVETQYF | TGCGCCAGCAGTTTACCAGGAGTAGAGACCCAGTACTTT
TRBJ1-3 | - | TRBV24-1 | - | CATSDSRESGNTIYF | TGTGCCACCAGTGATTCGAGGGAATCTGGAAACACCATATATTTT
TRBJ2-1 | few | TRBV18 | TRBD1 | CASSLSGTGNEQFF | TGTGCCAGCTCACTCTCCGGGACAGGGAATGAGCAGTTCTTC
TRBJ1-2 | - | TRBV6-5 | - | CASSYSILRQYGYTF | TGTGCCAGCAGTTACTCGATTCTGAGACAGTATGGCTACACCTTC
TRBJ2-7 | - | TRBV27 | - | CASSSHAGDTSYEQYF | TGTGCCAGCAGTTCCCATGCCGGGGACACCTCCTACGAGCAGTACTTC
TRBJ2-7 | - | TRBV6-1 | - | CASMGPGSEQYF | TGTGCCAGCATGGGACCCGGGAGCGAGCAGTACTTC
TRBJ2-1 | - | TRBV7-2 | - | CASSLASGPYNEQFF | TGTGCCAGCAGCTTAGCTAGCGGACCCTACAATGAGCAGTTCTTC
TRBJ2-1 | - | TRBV9 | TRBD1 | CASSARWGTGCNEQFF | TGTGCCAGCAGCGCAAGGTGGGGGACAGGGTGCAATGAGCAGTTCTTC
TRBJ2-1 | - | TRBV5-1 | TRBD1 | CASRRSGQAYNEQFF | TGCGCCAGCCGACGTTCGGGACAGGCGTACAATGAGCAGTTCTTC
TRBJ2-7 | - | TRBV20-1 | - | CSARDQWGAMFF | TGCAGTGCTAGAGATCAATGGGGGGCGATGTTCTTC
TRBJ2-4 | many | TRBV6-1 | TRBD2 | CASSGWTSGKLIQYF | TGTGCCAGCAGTGGGTGGACTAGCGGAAAACTAATTCAGTACTTC
TRBJ1-2 | many | TRBV30 | TRBD1 | CAWSEPRGANYGYTF | TGTGCCTGGAGTGAACCCAGGGGGGCTAACTATGGCTACACCTTC
TRBJ2-5 | many | TRBV20-1 | - | CSARDQGVFRETQYF | TGCAGTGCTAGAGATCAGGGAGTCTTTCGAGAGACCCAGTACTTC
TRBJ2-5 | many | TRBV6-1 | - | CASSVTQSGTQYF | TGTGCCAGCAGTGTTACTCAATCAGGGACCCAGTACTTC
TRBJ2-1 | many | TRBV5-1 | - | CASSELYRNEQFF | TGCGCCAGCAGCGAACTATACAGGAATGAGCAGTTCTTC
TRBJ2-2 | few | TRBV28 | TRBD1 | CASSSYRGTNTGELFF | TGTGCCAGCAGTTCCTACAGGGGCACGAACACCGGGGAGCTGTTTTTT
TRBJ2-6 | many | TRBV6-1 | - | CASSDRGGANVLTF | TGTGCCAGCAGTGACCGAGGAGGGGCCAACGTCCTGACTTTC
TRBJ1-5 | many | TRBV12-3/TRBV12-4 | - | CASSKYSNQPQHF | TGTGCCAGCAGCAAATATAGCAATCAGCCCCAGCATTTT
TRBJ1-4 | many | TRBV6-4 | - | CASSDSPGENEKLFF | TGTGCCAGCAGTGACTCCCCCGGGGAGAATGAAAAACTGTTTTTT
TRBJ2-3 | - | TRBV30 | - | CAWSVRAGGTYTQYF | TGTGCCTGGAGTGTACGAGCGGGCGGTACGTATACGCAGTATTTT
TRBJ2-3 | once | TRBV20-1 | TRBD1 | CSADRGSTDTQYF | TGCAGTGCTGACAGGGGTAGCACAGATACGCAGTATTTT
TRBJ2-7 | - | TRBV5-1 | TRBD2 | CASSHGLAGDYEQYF | TGCGCCAGCAGCCACGGACTAGCGGGGGACTACGAGCAGTACTTC
TRBJ2-7 | many | TRBV20-1 | - | CSARDWGGTSYEQYF | TGCAGTGCTAGAGATTGGGGCGGGACCTCCTACGAGCAGTACTTC
TRBJ1-1 | many | TRBV20-1 | TRBD1 | CSARGGGTDINTEAFF | TGCAGTGCTAGAGGAGGGGGGACAGACATTAACACTGAAGCTTTCTTT